Listed here are 28 T cell receptor beta chains from one sample, sequenced in a study of blood T cell repertoires in COVID-19. Method: immunoSEQ multiplex PCR; TCRdb's copy keeps in-frame clones and lacks some. The table records over 350,000 clones, 87% of them present only once. The sample was PBMCs or T cells enriched from blood (not recorded which). The receptors were sampled from a woman in her late teens or twenties with acute COVID-19.

This rearrangement joins TRBV7-2 to TRBJ2-2, with 8 bases matching TRBD2. V shed 2 bases, J shed 1 base, and the junction held 3 bases outside the gene matches. This CDR3 has 16 residues. In germline, CDR1 is SGHTA, CDR2 FQGNSA. The DNA for the CDR3 is TGTGCCAGCAGCTTACTCCTAGCGGGGAACACCGGGGAGCTGTTTTTT. Translation: CASSLLLAGNTGELFF.

The V gene is TRBV28, the J gene TRBJ1-4; D gene uncertain. CDR3 size: 14 residues. CDR1 is MDHEN, CDR2 SYDVKM, per germline. The ends were cut back, 3 bases at V and 8 bases at J, with 13 bases in the middle. In DNA form, the CDR3 reads TGTGCCAGCAGTTTCCGAGGCCGAGGGGAAAAACTGTTTTTT. Translated, it gives CASSFRGRGEKLFF.

This sequence joins TRBV10-3 and TRBJ2-3, with a possible D match to TRBD2 (6 bases). V shed 0 bases and J shed 0 bases, with 10 bases lying between them. CDR3 length: 16 amino acids. Germline CDR1 is ENHRY and CDR2 is SYGVKD. The CDR3 DNA reads as TGTGCCATCAGTGAGTCGCCTAGCGCAAGCACAGATACGCAGTATTTT. This sequence encodes CAISESPSASTDTQYF.

J is TRBJ1-6 and V is TRBV25-1, with 7 bases aligning to TRBD1. There are 14 residues in the CDR3. From germline, CDR1 is MGHDK and CDR2 SYGVNS. Trimming removed 5 bases from V and 4 bases from J; junction bases left unmatched: 2. CDR3 bases: TGTGCCAGCAGTCTACAGGGGTATAATTCACCCCTCCACTTT. Protein product: CASSLQGYNSPLHF.

The V gene is TRBV5-4, the J gene TRBJ1-1, with 9 nucleotides matching TRBD1. Losses at the gene ends were 4 bases for V and 7 bases for J; bases not matched to a gene: 11. Germline V gives CDR1 SGHNT, CDR2 YYREEE (reference sequence). The CDR3 is 15 residues long. The DNA of the CDR3 is TGTGCCAGCAGCGCCCGGGACAGGGACCCTCATGAAGCTTTCTTT. This codes for CASSARDRDPHEAFF.

The genes are TRBV5-1 and TRBJ1-4; 7 bases are shared with TRBD1. The germline gives CDR1 SGHRS, CDR2 YFSETQ. The CDR3 has 14 residues. The V gene end was trimmed by 4 bases and the J gene end by 6 bases; junction bases not matched to a gene: 6. The CDR3: CASSPRGTDEKLFF. The CDR3 nucleotides read TGCGCCAGCAGCCCGCGCGGGACAGATGAAAAACTGTTTTTT.

The chain is built from TRBV7-3 and TRBJ1-2; 8 bases fit TRBD1. Germline lookup yields CDR1 SGHTA and CDR2 FQGTGA. V lost 5 bases to trimming and J lost 3 bases; unmatched junction nucleotides: 8. The CDR3 has 15 amino acids. CDR3 DNA: TGTGCCAGCAGCCCAACGGGACAGGCGGACTATGGCTACACCTTC. As protein: CASSPTGQADYGYTF.

The chain recombines TRBV28 with TRBJ2-7; 9 bases fit TRBD1. CDR1 and CDR2 (germline): MDHEN, SYDVKM. V shed 9 bases and J 0 bases; nucleotides not matched to a gene: 24. The CDR3 runs to 20 residues. In DNA form, the CDR3 reads TGTGCCAGTGAAGGAGGGACAGGGCACTTCAGGCTGAAAAGCTCCTACGAGCAGTACTTC. Translated, it gives CASEGGTGHFRLKSSYEQYF.

The J gene is TRBJ2-7, the V gene TRBV30; possible D gene TRBD1, 6 bases. The CDR3 contains 11 residues. Trimming removed 1 base at V and 6 bases at J, with 7 bases between. The germline V gene encodes CDR1 GTSNPN and CDR2 SVGIG (reference sequence). CDR3 sequence (DNA): TGTGCCTGGAGTGAAGGGGGCGAGCAGTACTTC. This gives the protein CAWSEGGEQYF.

The chain joins TRBV6-1 to TRBJ1-2; D may be TRBD1 (5 bases). The CDR3 extends over 16 amino acids. V was cut by 0 bases and J by 2 bases, with 13 bases left in between. Germline lookup yields CDR1 MNHNS and CDR2 SASEGT. The CDR3 loop is CASSEAATVINYGYTF. Written as DNA, the CDR3 is TGTGCCAGCAGTGAAGCGGCGACAGTAATAAACTATGGCTACACCTTC.

This chain uses TRBV9 with TRBJ2-1; 13 bases match TRBD2. The length of the CDR3 is 21 residues. The V and J ends lost 0 bases and 5 bases, in that order; junction bases with no gene match: 17. Germline V lookup: CDR1 SGDLS, CDR2 YYNGEE. The CDR3 nucleotides read TGTGCCAGCAGCGTAGACGGACCGGGACTAGCGGGACAAAGGGGACACAATGAGCAGTTCTTC. Translated, it gives CASSVDGPGLAGQRGHNEQFF.

The chain uses TRBV29-1 and TRBJ1-1, with TRBD1 matching over 7 bases. V shed 5 bases, J shed 2 bases, and the junction held 5 bases outside the gene matches. There are 13 residues in the CDR3. CDR1 and CDR2 (germline): SQVTM, ANQGSEA. The CDR3 protein is CSVTGEINTEAFF. The CDR3 DNA reads TGCAGCGTTACAGGGGAAATTAACACTGAAGCTTTCTTT.

The V and J genes are TRBV2 and TRBJ2-4, with 7 positions matching TRBD1. The V segment lost 9 bases and the J segment 6 bases; nucleotides outside the gene matches: 11. Germline values: CDR1 SNHLY, CDR2 FYNNEI. The CDR3 is 14 amino acids. CDR3: CASRTPGQLNIQYF. CDR3 nucleotide sequence: TGTGCCAGTAGAACCCCGGGACAGCTAAACATTCAGTACTTC.

V is TRBV27 and J is TRBJ2-7; 10 bases agree with TRBD2. After removal of 6 bases from V and 3 bases from J, the junction contained 11 bases not matched to a gene. This CDR3 has 16 residues. CDR1 MNHEY and CDR2 SMNVEV come from the germline V gene (reference sequence). The CDR3 here is CASSLLRTSGVYEQYF. CDR3 nucleotide sequence: TGTGCCAGCAGCCTGTTACGGACTAGCGGAGTCTACGAGCAGTACTTC.

This clone was counted at least ten times. V and J are TRBV19 and TRBJ1-4; TRBD1 is a possible D gene (6 bases). This CDR3 is built from 14 residues. With 7 bases removed from V and 14 bases from J, the gap between germline ends came to 23 bases. Germline values: CDR1 LNHDA, CDR2 SQIVND (reference sequence). CDR3 sequence: CASTTGGHRAGLFF. The DNA for the CDR3 is TGTGCCAGTACCACGGGGGGACACCGAGCGGGGCTGTTTTTT.

This chain connects TRBV20-1 to TRBJ2-7, with 13 bases lining up with TRBD2. The CDR3 sequence is 15 residues long. V was pared by 3 bases and J by 6 bases, with 8 bases of the junction left unmatched. Per germline, CDR1 DFQATT and CDR2 SNEGSKA (reference sequence). The CDR3 loop reads CSASRTSGSNFEQYF. The CDR3 DNA sequence: TGCAGTGCTAGTCGGACTAGCGGGAGTAATTTCGAGCAGTACTTC.

The chain carries TRBV9 and TRBJ2-3; 11 bases match TRBD2. CDR3 length: 13 amino acids. In germline, CDR1 is SGDLS, CDR2 YYNGEE. The trim removed 3 bases at V and 8 bases at J, leaving 2 bases unmatched. The CDR3 spells CASSGTSGLTQYF. CDR3 coding DNA: TGTGCCAGCAGCGGGACTAGCGGGCTTACGCAGTATTTT.

As DNA, the CDR3 is TGTGCCAGCAGCTTCTCCGACAGGGGGCGGGATGGCTACACCTTC. It is translated as CASSFSDRGRDGYTF. The chain couples TRBV6-5 to TRBJ1-2; TRBD1 matches 10 bases. Germline V CDR1 and CDR2: MNHEY, SVGAGI. This CDR3 is 15 amino acids long. The J segment lost 6 bases and the V segment lost 6 bases, leaving 10 bases of the junction unmatched.

This chain's CDR3 is CASSPLRGGRTEAFF. The CDR3 DNA reads TGTGCCAGCAGTCCACTTAGGGGGGGGCGGACTGAAGCTTTCTTT. The chain has TRBV27 and TRBJ1-1; a possible D gene is TRBD1 (6 bases). Germline values: CDR1 MNHEY, CDR2 SMNVEV (reference sequence). The CDR3 is 15 amino acids. Trimming stripped 5 bases from V and 5 bases from J, with 18 bases between.

The chain is built from TRBV9 and TRBJ2-2, with D tentatively TRBD2 (5 bases). Trimming removed 9 bases from V and 4 bases from J, with 10 bases in between. The germline gives CDR1 SGDLS, CDR2 YYNGEE. The CDR3 is 12 residues long. CDR3 sequence reads: CATDSGTGELFF. The CDR3 DNA reads as TGTGCCACGGACTCAGGCACCGGGGAGCTGTTTTTT.

The chain uses TRBV19 and TRBJ1-4; tentatively, D is TRBD1 (6 bases). This CDR3 is 15 amino acids long. V was trimmed by 6 bases and J by 5 bases, leaving 16 bases between them. Per germline, CDR1 LNHDA and CDR2 SQIVND (reference sequence). DNA for the CDR3: TGTGCCAGTAGACCCCCGGGGACATGGAATGAAAAACTGTTTTTT. Translating it yields CASRPPGTWNEKLFF. Complete variable domain (other parts from reference TRBV19 and TRBJ1-4): DGGITQSPKYLFRKEGQNVTLSCEQNLNHDAMYWYRQDPGQGLRLIYYSQIVNDFQKGDIAEGYSVSREKKESFPLTVTSAQKNPTAFYLCASRPPGTWNEKLFFGSGTQLSVL.

DNA for the CDR3: TGTGCCAGCAGCCCCAGGGGCTCCTACAATGAGCAGTTCTTC. It specifies CASSPRGSYNEQFF. This chain links TRBV11-3 with TRBJ2-1; D perhaps matches TRBD1 (6 bases). V was cut by 5 bases and J by 0 bases, with 8 bases left in between. Per the germline V gene, CDR1 is SGHNT and CDR2 is YENEEA. CDR3 size: 14 residues.

V usage is TRBV5-4 and J usage is TRBJ1-1; no clear D. The V gene's germline CDR1 is SGHNT and CDR2 YYREEE (reference sequence). This CDR3 has 15 residues. V was pared by 2 bases and J by 0 bases, with 11 bases between. CDR3 DNA sequence: TGTGCCAGCAGCTTAAACAGAGTAATGAACACTGAAGCTTTCTTT. Protein product: CASSLNRVMNTEAFF.

J is TRBJ1-4 and V is TRBV6-5, with 7 bases matching TRBD1. V gave up 6 bases and J gave up 4 bases; unmatched junction bases: 5. The CDR3 contains 14 residues. Germline V lookup: CDR1 MNHEY, CDR2 SVGAGI. Written as DNA, the CDR3 is TGTGCCAGCAGATCCGGGACAGATAATGAAAAACTGTTTTTT. This translates into CASRSGTDNEKLFF.

The genes are TRBV10-3 and TRBJ2-7; 7 positions match TRBD1. CDR3 length: 14 amino acids. Germline V gene sequence: CDR1 ENHRY, CDR2 SYGVKD. V shed 2 bases, J shed 4 bases, and the junction held 5 bases outside the gene matches. CDR3 nucleotides: TGTGCCATCAGTGAGCCGGGACAGATATACGAGCAGTACTTC. The encoded protein is CAISEPGQIYEQYF.

This rearrangement joins TRBV30 to TRBJ1-2; 7 bases are a match to TRBD1. CDR3 length: 15 amino acids. Losses at the gene ends were 0 bases for V and 1 base for J; bases not matched to a gene: 5. The germline V gene encodes CDR1 GTSNPN and CDR2 SVGIG (reference sequence). The CDR3 DNA follows: TGTGCCTGGAGTGTACAGGGGAGGCGTAACTATGGCTACACCTTC. Its translation: CAWSVQGRRNYGYTF. The complete variable domain, with remaining parts taken from reference TRBV30 and TRBJ1-2, reads SQTIHQWPATLVQPVGSPLSLECTVEGTSNPNLYWYRQAAGRGLQLLFYSVGIGQISSEVPQNLSASRPQDRQFILSSKKLLLSDSGFYLCAWSVQGRRNYGYTFGSGTRLTVV.

In its sample, this clone was seen once. The same CDR3 arises from other DNA sequences in this sample as well. The rearrangement joins TRBV5-6 to TRBJ1-5; 7 bases map to TRBD1. Germline V gene lookup returns CDR1 SGHDT and CDR2 YYEEEE. CDR3 length equals 13 residues. The junction had 5 bases not matched to a gene; V was cut back by 4 bases and J by 7 bases. CDR3 amino acids: CASSLGGGQPQHF. For the CDR3, the DNA is TGTGCCAGCAGCCTAGGGGGCGGCCAGCCCCAGCATTTT.

The rearrangement joins TRBV30 to TRBJ1-2, with 8 nucleotides matching TRBD1. The CDR3 is 15 amino acids. V lost 3 bases and J lost 4; bases outside the gene matches: 10. Germline CDR1 and CDR2: GTSNPN and SVGIG (reference sequence). The CDR3 sequence is CAWRGRDRMIYGYTF. The CDR3 DNA reads TGTGCCTGGAGGGGAAGGGACAGGATGATCTATGGCTACACCTTC.